A selection of T cell receptor beta chains follows, all from one sample in a study of blood T cell repertoires in COVID-19. Profiled with immunoSEQ multiplex PCR; TCRdb holds only in-frame clones, not every one. The sample lists about 150,000 clones; around 90% were seen once. The sample was peripheral blood. The receptor set was obtained from a man aged 18 to 35 with COVID-19, enrolled during active disease. The CDR3 runs from the conserved cysteine through the conserved F or W. D genes are given only for firm matches. Size is stated for part of the rows, as once, few or many counts, or as a class when the clone is expanded.

NA	TRBD2	TRBV24-1	TRBJ2-1	TGTGCCACCAGTGATTTCAGGCGGGAGGGCCGGACTAATGAGCAGTTCTTC	CATSDFRREGRTNEQFF
NA	TRBD2	TRBV13	TRBJ2-7	TGTGCCAGCAGCTCCTCTAGCGGAAGAGAGAACGAGCAGTACTTC	CASSSSSGRENEQYF
once	TRBD2	TRBV20-1	TRBJ2-1	TGCAGTGCTAGTACACCCGGGACTAGCGGGAGAGATGAGCAGTTCTTC	CSASTPGTSGRDEQFF
NA	TRBD1	TRBV6-2/TRBV6-3	TRBJ2-7	TGTGCCAGCAGTGGGACAGTCTACGAGCAGTACTTC	CASSGTVYEQYF
NA	NA	TRBV29-1	TRBJ2-1	TGCAGCGTGGAAGAGGGGGGCAATGAGCAGTTCTTC	CSVEEGGNEQFF
NA	NA	TRBV25-1	TRBJ2-3	TGTGCCAGCAGCGCTGGGCGGTCGGGATGGGGTGATACGCAGTATTTT	CASSAGRSGWGDTQYF
NA	NA	TRBV6-5	TRBJ2-7	TGTGCCAGCAGTTACTCGGGGGGACCCTCCTACGAGCAGTACTTC	CASSYSGGPSYEQYF
NA	NA	TRBV28	TRBJ1-4	TGTGCCACCCAACTTTCACCCGCCCGCGAAAAACTGCTTTTT	CATQLSPAREKLLF
once	TRBD1	TRBV13	TRBJ2-2	TGTGCCAGCAGCTTAGGCCCCGGGACAGGTGAATCGACCGGGGAGCTGTTTTTT	CASSLGPGTGESTGELFF
NA	NA	TRBV7-9	TRBJ2-1	TGTGCCAGCAGCTTTACGGTGGTTGGGGGGAGCTCCTACAATGAGCAGTTCTTC	CASSFTVVGGSSYNEQFF
NA	NA	TRBV5-1	TRBJ1-1	TGCGCCAGCAGCCCCGCCGAGAGGGCGAGCAACACTGAAGCTTTCTTT	CASSPAERASNTEAFF
few	NA	TRBV5-5	TRBJ1-1	TGTGCCAGCAGCATACAGGAAGTAACTGAAGCTTTCTTT	CASSIQEVTEAFF
NA	TRBD2	TRBV11-2	TRBJ2-7	TGTGCCAGCAGCTTCCGCGGGGGGGACACCTCCTACGAGCAGTACTTC	CASSFRGGDTSYEQYF
NA	TRBD2	TRBV19	TRBJ2-3	TGTGCCAGTAGTATCGTTAGCGGGATTTTAGATACGCAGTATTTT	CASSIVSGILDTQYF
NA	NA	TRBV5-1	TRBJ1-1	TGCGCCAGCAGCTTCCGGGGGGACGCGAACACTGAAGCTTTCTTT	CASSFRGDANTEAFF
NA	NA	TRBV30	TRBJ1-2	TGTGCCTGGAATGTACGGGTTAACTATGGCTACACCTTC	CAWNVRVNYGYTF
NA	NA	TRBV9	TRBJ1-3	TGTGCCAGCAGCGTAGCAGGGGATGGAAACACCATATATTTT	CASSVAGDGNTIYF
NA	NA	TRBV19	TRBJ1-1	TGTGCCAGTAGTATAGGATTATTTGAGGGGGTCACTGAAGCTTTCTTT	CASSIGLFEGVTEAFF
NA	NA	TRBV27	TRBJ1-1	TGTGCCAGCAGTCCTCAACGGGAAGGTCCTGAAGCTTTCTTT	CASSPQREGPEAFF
NA	NA	TRBV2	TRBJ2-7	TGTGCCAGCAGTGAAGGGGGCCTATCTTCGTACGAGCAGTACTTC	CASSEGGLSSYEQYF
NA	NA	TRBV9	TRBJ2-3	TGTGCCAGCAGCCCAAGCCCCCCCACAGATACGCAGTATTTT	CASSPSPPTDTQYF
NA	NA	TRBV27	TRBJ2-3	TGTGCCAGCAGTTTGGAGAGTACTAGCACAGATACGCAGTATTTT	CASSLESTSTDTQYF
NA	NA	TRBV30	TRBJ2-7	TGTGCCTGCAAACCGGGTTCCTACGAGCAGTACTTC	CACKPGSYEQYF
NA	NA	TRBV6-5	TRBJ2-1	TGTGCCAGCAGTTACTTCGACAGCTCCTACAATGAGCAGTTCTTC	CASSYFDSSYNEQFF
NA	TRBD1	TRBV6-6	TRBJ1-6	TGTGCCAGCAGTTATCGACAGGGTGATTCACCCCTCCACTTT	CASSYRQGDSPLHF
once	TRBD1	TRBV6-1	TRBJ1-5	TGTGCCAGCAGTGGAGAAAGGACAGGGGCAAATCAGCCCCAGCATTTT	CASSGERTGANQPQHF
NA	NA	TRBV11-3	TRBJ2-7	TGTGCCAGCAGCTTAGCACTCGACTACGAGCAGTACTTC	CASSLALDYEQYF
NA	NA	TRBV9	TRBJ2-1	TGTGCCAGCAGCGTAGACGGGGACTCCTACAATGAGCAGTTCTTC	CASSVDGDSYNEQFF
once	TRBD2	TRBV9	TRBJ2-1	TGTGCCAGCAGCCCCCCTCTAGCGGGAGGAGACGTTAGTGGTTACAATGAGCAGTTCTTC	CASSPPLAGGDVSGYNEQFF
NA	NA	TRBV19	TRBJ2-1	TGTGCCAGTAGTATTAGGGGTTCCTACAATGAGCAGTTCTTC	CASSIRGSYNEQFF
NA	TRBD2	TRBV27	TRBJ2-7	TGTGCCAGCAAGTTGGCGGGGGGGGACTACGAGCAGTACTTC	CASKLAGGDYEQYF
NA	TRBD1	TRBV18	TRBJ1-2	TGTGCCAGCTCACCCCCGTCGGACAGGGCAAACTATGGCTACACCTTC	CASSPPSDRANYGYTF
NA	NA	TRBV4-3	TRBJ2-1	TGCGCCAGCAGCCAAGAGGTTTCGCGGGAGCAGTTCTTC	CASSQEVSREQFF
NA	TRBD2	TRBV2	TRBJ2-7	TGTGCCAGCAGAAGGACTAGCGGGAGTCCGCGCGAGCAGTACTTC	CASRRTSGSPREQYF
NA	TRBD1	TRBV6-2/TRBV6-3	TRBJ1-5	TGTGCCAGCAGTACCTACAGGGGGCCTAGCAATCAGCCCCAGCATTTT	CASSTYRGPSNQPQHF
NA	NA	TRBV11-2	TRBJ2-4	TGTGCCAGCAGCTTAGAAGTCTCGGGAGTAGCCAAAAACATTCAGTACTTC	CASSLEVSGVAKNIQYF
NA	TRBD1	TRBV28	TRBJ2-3	TGTGCCAGCAGTTTAGGGCCCGGGACAGGGGACACAGATACGCAGTATTTT	CASSLGPGTGDTDTQYF
NA	NA	TRBV7-9	TRBJ2-7	TGTGCCAGCAGCTTGCAGCAGGGAATGTACGAGCAGTACTTC	CASSLQQGMYEQYF
NA	TRBD1	TRBV9	TRBJ1-2	TGTGCCAGCAGCGATCGGGACAGGGGGTATCATGGCTACACCTTC	CASSDRDRGYHGYTF
NA	NA	TRBV27	TRBJ2-3	TGTGCCAGCAGTTTCCAGGTAGCGCGGGTGACGACAGATACGCAGTATTTT	CASSFQVARVTTDTQYF
NA	TRBD2	TRBV4-3	TRBJ2-3	TGCGCCAGCAGCCAAGGTCTCCAACGACTAGCGGGAACCGCTTACACAGATACGCAGTATTTT	CASSQGLQRLAGTAYTDTQYF
NA	NA	TRBV6-2/TRBV6-3	TRBJ1-5	TGTGCCAGCAGTTTCACAACGTACAATCAGCCCCAGCATTTT	CASSFTTYNQPQHF
NA	NA	TRBV6-2/TRBV6-3	TRBJ2-7	TGTGCCAGCAGTTTCCTCAGGGCGTACGAGCAGTACTTC	CASSFLRAYEQYF
NA	NA	TRBV19	TRBJ2-3	TGTGCCAGTAGGAGAAAGCTAATGGATACGCAGTATTTT	CASRRKLMDTQYF
NA	NA	TRBV15	TRBJ2-7	TGTGCCACCAGCAGAGTACCACCTGTCTCCTCGGAGGGGACCTACGAGCAGTACTTC	CATSRVPPVSSEGTYEQYF
NA	TRBD1	TRBV15	TRBJ2-1	TGTGCCACCAGCAAAGGACTCGGGACAGGGGGCGAGGTGCAGTTCTTC	CATSKGLGTGGEVQFF
NA	NA	TRBV6-6	TRBJ2-1	TGTGCCAGCAATCAATACAATGAGCAGTTCTTC	CASNQYNEQFF
NA	NA	TRBV7-9	TRBJ2-7	TGTGCCAGCAGCCCCGACAGTTCCTACGAGCAGTACTTC	CASSPDSSYEQYF
NA	NA	TRBV10-3	TRBJ2-5	TGTGCCATCAGTGAGGCTACAGGGCCCCAAGAGACCCAGTACTTC	CAISEATGPQETQYF